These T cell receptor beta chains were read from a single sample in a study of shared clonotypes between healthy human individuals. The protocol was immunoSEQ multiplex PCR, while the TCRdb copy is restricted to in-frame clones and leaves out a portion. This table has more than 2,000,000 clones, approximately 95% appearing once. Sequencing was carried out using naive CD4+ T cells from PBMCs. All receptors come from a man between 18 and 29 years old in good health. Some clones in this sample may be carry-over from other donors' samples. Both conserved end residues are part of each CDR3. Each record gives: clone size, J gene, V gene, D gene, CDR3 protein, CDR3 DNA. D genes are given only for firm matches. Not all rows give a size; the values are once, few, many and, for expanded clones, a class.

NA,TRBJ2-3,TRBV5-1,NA,CASSLGPHTDTQYF,TGCGCCAGCAGCTTGGGACCCCACACAGATACGCAGTATTTT
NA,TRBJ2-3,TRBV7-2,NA,CASSYLFGTTQYF,TGTGCCAGCAGCTACCTTTTCGGGACTACGCAGTATTTT
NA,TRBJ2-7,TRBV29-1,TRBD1,CSVELGQAYEQYF,TGCAGCGTTGAGCTCGGACAGGCCTACGAGCAGTACTTC
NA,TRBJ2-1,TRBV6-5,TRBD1,CASSRGTGGDEQFF,TGTGCCAGCAGTCGCGGGACAGGCGGCGATGAGCAGTTCTTC
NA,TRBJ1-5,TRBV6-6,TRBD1,CASSYTTGAPNQPQHF,TGTGCCAGCAGTTACACGACAGGGGCCCCGAATCAGCCCCAGCATTTT
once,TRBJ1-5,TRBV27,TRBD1,CASSLSQTGGIQPQHF,TGTGCCAGCAGTTTATCGCAGACAGGGGGCATTCAGCCCCAGCATTTT
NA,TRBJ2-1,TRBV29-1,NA,CSVEGYTYNEQFF,TGCAGCGTTGAGGGATATACCTACAATGAGCAGTTCTTC
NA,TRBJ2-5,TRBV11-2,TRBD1,CASSQGARETQYF,TGTGCCAGCAGCCAGGGGGCCCGGGAGACCCAGTACTTC
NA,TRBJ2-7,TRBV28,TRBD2,CASSSPGLAGREQYF,TGTGCCAGCAGCTCTCCGGGACTAGCGGGACGCGAGCAGTACTTC
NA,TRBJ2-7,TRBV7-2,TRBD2,CASSLVGLVSYEQYF,TGTGCCAGCAGCTTAGTGGGACTAGTTTCCTACGAGCAGTACTTC
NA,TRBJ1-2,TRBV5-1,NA,CASSFKVSETF,TGCGCCAGCAGCTTCAAGGTCTCAGAGACCTTC
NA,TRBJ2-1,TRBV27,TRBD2,CASSPRGLAGLNNEQFF,TGTGCCAGCAGTCCCCGAGGGCTAGCGGGACTAAACAATGAGCAGTTCTTC
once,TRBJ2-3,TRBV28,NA,CASSVPGQGTDTQYF,TGTGCCAGCAGCGTGCCGGGACAAGGCACAGATACGCAGTATTTT
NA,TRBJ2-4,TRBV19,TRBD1,CASSGQGGLAKNIQYF,TGTGCCAGTAGTGGACAGGGTGGACTAGCCAAAAACATTCAGTACTTC
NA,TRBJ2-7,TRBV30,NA,CAWTLNPGGGRYF,TGTGCCTGGACCCTCAACCCAGGAGGCGGGCGGTACTTC
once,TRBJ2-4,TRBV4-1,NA,CASNDRRGAKNIQYF,TGCGCCAGCAATGATCGGCGAGGAGCCAAAAACATTCAGTACTTC
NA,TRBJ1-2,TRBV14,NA,CASSQGPIPGRVSGYTF,TGTGCCAGCAGCCAAGGTCCCATTCCTGGTAGGGTAAGCGGCTACACCTTC
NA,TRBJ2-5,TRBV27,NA,CASSFRFGETQYF,TGTGCCAGCAGTTTTCGATTTGGGGAGACCCAGTACTTC
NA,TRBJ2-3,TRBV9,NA,CASSGALLGAGDTQYF,TGTGCCAGCAGCGGGGCCCTTTTGGGGGCTGGGGATACGCAGTATTTT
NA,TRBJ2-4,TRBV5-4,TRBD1,CASSPRTGAIQYF,TGTGCCAGCAGCCCGAGGACAGGGGCCATTCAGTACTTC
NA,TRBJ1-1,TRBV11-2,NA,CASSPTGGGTEAFF,TGTGCCAGCAGCCCCACGGGGGGGGGTACTGAAGCTTTCTTT
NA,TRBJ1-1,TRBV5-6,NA,CASSLWEGIGAFF,TGTGCCAGCAGCTTGTGGGAGGGGATCGGCGCTTTCTTT
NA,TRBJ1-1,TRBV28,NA,CASSLWGGPNTEAFF,TGTGCCAGCAGTTTATGGGGGGGCCCGAACACTGAAGCTTTCTTT
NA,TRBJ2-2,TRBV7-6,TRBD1,CASSHARGRTGELFF,TGTGCCAGCAGCCACGCCAGGGGGCGAACCGGGGAGCTGTTTTTT
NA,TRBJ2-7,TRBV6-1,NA,CASSVAPAGRFSYEQYF,TGTGCCAGCAGTGTGGCCCCTGCCGGCAGGTTTTCCTACGAGCAGTACTTC
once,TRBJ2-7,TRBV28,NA,CASSSSYEQYF,TGTGCCAGCAGCTCTAGCTACGAGCAGTACTTC
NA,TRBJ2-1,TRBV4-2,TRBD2,CASSLDMAGGGNNEQFF,TGTGCCAGCAGCCTTGATATGGCGGGAGGGGGAAACAATGAGCAGTTCTTC
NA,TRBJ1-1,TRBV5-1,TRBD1,CASSRGQLNTEAFF,TGCGCCAGCAGCAGGGGACAGCTGAACACTGAAGCTTTCTTT
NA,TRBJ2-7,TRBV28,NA,CASSLGEGLPYEQYF,TGTGCCAGCAGTTTGGGGGAAGGGCTCCCCTACGAGCAGTACTTC
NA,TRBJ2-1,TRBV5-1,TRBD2,CASSLRLAGDHEQFF,TGCGCCAGCAGCTTACGACTAGCGGGAGATCATGAGCAGTTCTTC
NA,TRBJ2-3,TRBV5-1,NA,CASSSSTDFSTDTQYF,TGCGCCAGCAGCTCAAGTACCGACTTTAGCACAGATACGCAGTATTTT
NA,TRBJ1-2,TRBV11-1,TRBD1,CASSYTPGQGRYGYTF,TGTGCCAGCAGCTATACACCGGGACAGGGACGTTATGGCTACACCTTC
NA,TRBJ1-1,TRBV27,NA,CASSPKVYTEAFF,TGTGCCAGCAGTCCGAAGGTGTACACTGAAGCTTTCTTT
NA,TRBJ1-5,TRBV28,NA,CASTMNNQPQHF,TGTGCCAGCACCATGAACAATCAGCCCCAGCATTTT
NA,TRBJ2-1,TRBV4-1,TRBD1,CASSQVISGQGNYNEQFF,TGCGCCAGCAGCCAAGTTATTAGTGGACAGGGCAACTACAATGAGCAGTTCTTC
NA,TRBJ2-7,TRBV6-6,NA,CASSYGARPSEQYF,TGTGCCAGCAGTTACGGGGCTAGACCGAGCGAGCAGTACTTC
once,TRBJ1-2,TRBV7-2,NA,CASSLPGPAWGYTF,TGTGCCAGCAGCCTCCCAGGACCGGCTTGGGGCTACACCTTC
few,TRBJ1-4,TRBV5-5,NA,CASSFSEKLFF,TGTGCCAGCAGCTTCAGTGAAAAACTGTTTTTT
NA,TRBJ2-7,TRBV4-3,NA,CASSRRAGLSSYEQYF,TGCGCCAGCAGCAGACGGGCGGGACTGTCTTCCTACGAGCAGTACTTC
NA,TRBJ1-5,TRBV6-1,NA,CASSENSGQPQHF,TGTGCCAGCAGTGAAAACAGTGGGCAGCCCCAGCATTTT
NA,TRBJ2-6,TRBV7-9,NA,CASSTSGGANVLTF,TGTGCCAGCAGCACTTCTGGAGGGGCCAACGTCCTGACTTTC
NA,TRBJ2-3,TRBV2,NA,CASSHRVGTDTQYF,TGTGCCAGCAGTCACAGGGTCGGCACAGATACGCAGTATTTT
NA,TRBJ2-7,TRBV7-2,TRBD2,CASSPQLGLAGGGEQYF,TGTGCCAGCAGCCCTCAACTCGGACTAGCGGGAGGCGGGGAGCAGTACTTC
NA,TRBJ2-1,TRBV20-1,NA,CSARDGREQFF,TGCAGTGCTAGAGATGGGCGAGAGCAGTTCTTC
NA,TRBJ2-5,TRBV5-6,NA,CASSFLLQETQYF,TGTGCCAGCAGCTTCTTACTCCAAGAGACCCAGTACTTC
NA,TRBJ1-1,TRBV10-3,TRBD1,CAISGPGQGVSEAFF,TGTGCCATCAGTGGCCCGGGACAGGGTGTCTCTGAAGCTTTCTTT
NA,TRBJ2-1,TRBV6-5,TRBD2,CASSYGSGRTYNEQFF,TGTGCCAGCAGTTACGGAAGCGGGAGAACCTACAATGAGCAGTTCTTC
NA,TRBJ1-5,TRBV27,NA,CASQDQGKGNQPQHF,TGTGCCAGCCAAGATCAGGGGAAAGGCAATCAGCCCCAGCATTTT
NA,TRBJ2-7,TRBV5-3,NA,CARSFEYEQYF,TGTGCCAGAAGCTTCGAATACGAGCAGTACTTC
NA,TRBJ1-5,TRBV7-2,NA,CASSPDWSNQPQHF,TGTGCCAGCAGCCCCGACTGGAGCAATCAGCCCCAGCATTTT
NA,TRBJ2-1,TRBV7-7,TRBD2,CASSPRLAEYNEQFF,TGTGCCAGCAGCCCAAGACTAGCGGAGTACAATGAGCAGTTCTTC